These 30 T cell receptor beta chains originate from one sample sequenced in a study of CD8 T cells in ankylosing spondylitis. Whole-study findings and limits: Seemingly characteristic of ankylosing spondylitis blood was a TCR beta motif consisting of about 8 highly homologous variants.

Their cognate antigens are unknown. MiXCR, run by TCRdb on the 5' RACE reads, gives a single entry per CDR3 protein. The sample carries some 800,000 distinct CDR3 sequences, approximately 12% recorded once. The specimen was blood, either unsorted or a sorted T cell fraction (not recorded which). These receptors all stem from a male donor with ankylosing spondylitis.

CDR3 in DNA: TGTGCCAGCAGCTTATCTGCAGCCCCCGTTTGGGAGACCCAGTACTTC. It specifies CASSLSAAPVWETQYF. The chain recombines TRBV7-8 with TRBJ2-5; D ambiguous. V was shortened by 2 bases and J by 5 bases, with 18 bases between the two germline ends. Germline CDR1 SGHVS, CDR2 FQNEAQ. The CDR3 has 16 amino acids. Complete variable domain (other parts from reference TRBV7-8 and TRBJ2-5): GAGVSQSPRYKVAKRGQDVALRCDPISGHVSLFWYQQALGQGPEFLTYFQNEAQLDKSGLPSDRFFAERPEGSVSTLKIQRTQQEDSAVYLCASSLSAAPVWETQYFGPGTRLLVL.

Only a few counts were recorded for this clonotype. CDR3 loop: CSAIGLYGYTF. CDR3 DNA sequence: TGCAGCGCGATCGGTCTCTATGGCTACACCTTC. This chain connects TRBV29-1 to TRBJ1-2; D unresolved. Germline-derived CDR1 and CDR2 are SQVTM and ANQGSEA. The CDR3 sequence is 11 residues long. The V and J ends lost 7 bases and 4 bases respectively, with 10 bases between them.

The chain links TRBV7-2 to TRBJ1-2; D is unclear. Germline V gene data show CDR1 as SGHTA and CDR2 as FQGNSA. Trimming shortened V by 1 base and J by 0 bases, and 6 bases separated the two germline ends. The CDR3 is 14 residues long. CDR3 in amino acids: CASSLVVANYGYTF. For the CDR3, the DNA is TGTGCCAGCAGCTTAGTTGTGGCTAACTATGGCTACACCTTC.

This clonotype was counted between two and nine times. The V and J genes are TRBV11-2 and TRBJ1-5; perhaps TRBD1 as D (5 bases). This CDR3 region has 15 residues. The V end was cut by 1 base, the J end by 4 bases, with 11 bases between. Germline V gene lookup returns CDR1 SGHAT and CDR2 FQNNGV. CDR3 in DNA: TGTGCCAGCAGCTTAGCCCCGGGGCCTAATCAGCCCCAGCATTTT. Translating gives CASSLAPGPNQPQHF.

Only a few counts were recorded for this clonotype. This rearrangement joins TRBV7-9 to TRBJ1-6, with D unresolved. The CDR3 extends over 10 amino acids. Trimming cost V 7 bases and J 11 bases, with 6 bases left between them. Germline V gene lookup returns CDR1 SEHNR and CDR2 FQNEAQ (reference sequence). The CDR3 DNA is TGTGCCAGCAACCACACACCCCTCCACTTT. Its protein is CASNHTPLHF.

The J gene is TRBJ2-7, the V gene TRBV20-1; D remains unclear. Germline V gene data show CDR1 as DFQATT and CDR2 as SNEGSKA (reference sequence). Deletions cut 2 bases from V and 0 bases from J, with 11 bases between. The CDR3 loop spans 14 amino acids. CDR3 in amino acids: CSARNPGYSYEQYF. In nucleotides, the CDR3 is TGCAGTGCTAGAAATCCAGGTTACTCCTACGAGCAGTACTTC.

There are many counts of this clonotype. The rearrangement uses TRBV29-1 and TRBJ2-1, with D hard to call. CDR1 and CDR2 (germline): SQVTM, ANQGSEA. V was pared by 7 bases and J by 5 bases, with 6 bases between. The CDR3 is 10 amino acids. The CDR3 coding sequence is TGCAGCGGAGGAAACAATGAGCAGTTCTTC. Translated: CSGGNNEQFF.

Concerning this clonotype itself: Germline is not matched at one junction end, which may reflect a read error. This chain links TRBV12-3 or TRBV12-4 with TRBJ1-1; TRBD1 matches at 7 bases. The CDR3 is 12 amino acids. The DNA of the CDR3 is TGTGCCAGCAGTTTCTATCCGGGACAGCCTCACTTT. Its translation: CASSFYPGQPHF.

CDR3: CASSERVLNQPQHF. In DNA form, the CDR3 reads TGTGCCAGCTCAGAACGGGTTTTGAATCAGCCCCAGCATTTT. V usage is TRBV18 and J usage is TRBJ1-5; D is undetermined. The CDR3 has 14 amino acids. The germline V gene has CDR1 KGHSH and CDR2 LQKENI. The V end lost 5 bases, the J end lost 4 bases, and 12 bases lay between the germline ends.

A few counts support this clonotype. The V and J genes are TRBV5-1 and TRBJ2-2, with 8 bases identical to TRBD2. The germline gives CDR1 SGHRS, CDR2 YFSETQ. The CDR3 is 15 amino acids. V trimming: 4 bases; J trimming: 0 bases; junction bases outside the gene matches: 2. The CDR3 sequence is CASSVSGANTGELFF. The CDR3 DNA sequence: TGCGCCAGCAGCGTTAGCGGGGCGAACACCGGGGAGCTGTTTTTT. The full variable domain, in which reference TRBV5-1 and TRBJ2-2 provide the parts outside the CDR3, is KAGVTQTPRYLIKTRGQQVTLSCSPISGHRSVSWYQQTPGQGLQFLFEYFSETQRNKGNFPGRFSGRQFSNSRSEMNVSTLELGDSALYLCASSVSGANTGELFFGEGSRLTVL.

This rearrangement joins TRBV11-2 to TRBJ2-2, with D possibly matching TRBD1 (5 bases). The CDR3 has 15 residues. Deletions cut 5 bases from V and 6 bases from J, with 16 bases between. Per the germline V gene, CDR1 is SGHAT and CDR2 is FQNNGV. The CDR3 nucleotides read TGTGCCAGCAGCGCGCCCAGGGTTAGAGCCGGGGAGCTGTTTTTT. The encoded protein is CASSAPRVRAGELFF.

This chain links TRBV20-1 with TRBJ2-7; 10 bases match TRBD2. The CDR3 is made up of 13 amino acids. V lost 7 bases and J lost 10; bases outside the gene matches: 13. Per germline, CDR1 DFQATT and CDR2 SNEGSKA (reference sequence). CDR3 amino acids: CSVRETSGPKQYF. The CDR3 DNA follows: TGCAGTGTAAGAGAGACTAGCGGGCCGAAACAGTACTTC.

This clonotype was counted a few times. The CDR3 nucleotides are TGCAGCGTTGTAAATCCGGGACAAGCCTACGAGCAGTACTTC. Protein: CSVVNPGQAYEQYF. The chain recombines TRBV29-1 with TRBJ2-7, with D perhaps TRBD1 (6 bases). Germline V lookup: CDR1 SQVTM, CDR2 ANQGSEA. Trimming stripped 4 bases from V and 2 bases from J, with 15 bases between. This CDR3 has 14 amino acids.

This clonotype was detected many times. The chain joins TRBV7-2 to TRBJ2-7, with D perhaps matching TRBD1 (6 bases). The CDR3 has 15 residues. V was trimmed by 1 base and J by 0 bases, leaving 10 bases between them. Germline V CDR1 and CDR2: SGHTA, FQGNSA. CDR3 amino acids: CASSLVPDSSYEQYF. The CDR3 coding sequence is TGTGCCAGCAGCTTAGTGCCGGACAGCTCCTACGAGCAGTACTTC. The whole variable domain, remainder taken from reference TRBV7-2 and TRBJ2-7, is GAGVSQSPSNKVTEKGKDVELRCDPISGHTALYWYRQSLGQGLEFLIYFQGNSAPDKSGLPSDRFSAERTGGSVSTLTIQRTQQEDSAVYLCASSLVPDSSYEQYFGPGTRLTVT.

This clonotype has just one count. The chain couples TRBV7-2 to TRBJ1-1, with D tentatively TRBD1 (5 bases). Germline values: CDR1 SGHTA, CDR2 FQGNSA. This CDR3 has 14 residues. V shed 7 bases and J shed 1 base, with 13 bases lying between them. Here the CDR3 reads CASIRGTANTEAFF. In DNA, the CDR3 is TGTGCCAGCATCCGCGGGACGGCGAACACTGAAGCTTTCTTT. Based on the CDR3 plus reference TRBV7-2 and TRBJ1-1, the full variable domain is GAGVSQSPSNKVTEKGKDVELRCDPISGHTALYWYRQSLGQGLEFLIYFQGNSAPDKSGLPSDRFSAERTGGSVSTLTIQRTQQEDSAVYLCASIRGTANTEAFFGQGTRLTVV.

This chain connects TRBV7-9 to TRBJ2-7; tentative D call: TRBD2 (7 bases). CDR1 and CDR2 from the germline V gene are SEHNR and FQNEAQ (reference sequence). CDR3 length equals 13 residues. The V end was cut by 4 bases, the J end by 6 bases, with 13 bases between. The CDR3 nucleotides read TGTGCCAGCAGCTCTATGGGAGGGGGCGAGCAGTACTTC. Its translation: CASSSMGGGEQYF.

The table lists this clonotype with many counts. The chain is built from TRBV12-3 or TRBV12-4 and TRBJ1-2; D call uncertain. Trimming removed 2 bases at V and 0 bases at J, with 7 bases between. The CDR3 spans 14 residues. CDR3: CASSLRRTNYGYTF. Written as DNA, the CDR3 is TGTGCCAGCAGTTTACGGAGGACTAACTATGGCTACACCTTC.

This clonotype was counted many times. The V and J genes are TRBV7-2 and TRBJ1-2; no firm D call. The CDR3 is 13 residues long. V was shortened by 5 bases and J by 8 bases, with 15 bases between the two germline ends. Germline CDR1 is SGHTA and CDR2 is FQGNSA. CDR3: CASSPDQVFGYTF. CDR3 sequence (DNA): TGTGCCAGCAGCCCCGATCAGGTTTTCGGCTACACCTTC.

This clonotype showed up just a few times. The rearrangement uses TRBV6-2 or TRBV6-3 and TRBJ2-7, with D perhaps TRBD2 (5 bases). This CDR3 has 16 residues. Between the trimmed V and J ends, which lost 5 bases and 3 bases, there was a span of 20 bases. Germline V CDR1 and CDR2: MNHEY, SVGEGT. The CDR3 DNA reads TGTGCCAGCAGTCCTCCAGGTAGCGCCATTTACTACGAGCAGTACTTC. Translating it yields CASSPPGSAIYYEQYF.

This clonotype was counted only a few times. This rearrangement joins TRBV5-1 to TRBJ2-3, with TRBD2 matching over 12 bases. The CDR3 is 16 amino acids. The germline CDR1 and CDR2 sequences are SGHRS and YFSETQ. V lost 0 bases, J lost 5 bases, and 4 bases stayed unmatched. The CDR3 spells CASSLVASGRVDTQYF. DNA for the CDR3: TGCGCCAGCAGCTTGGTGGCTAGCGGGAGGGTAGATACGCAGTATTTT.

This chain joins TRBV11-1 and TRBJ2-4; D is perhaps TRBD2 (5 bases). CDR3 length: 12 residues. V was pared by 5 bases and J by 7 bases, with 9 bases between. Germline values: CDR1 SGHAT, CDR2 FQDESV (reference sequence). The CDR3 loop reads CASSAGENIQYF. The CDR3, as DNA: TGTGCCAGCAGCGCTGGGGAGAACATTCAGTACTTC.

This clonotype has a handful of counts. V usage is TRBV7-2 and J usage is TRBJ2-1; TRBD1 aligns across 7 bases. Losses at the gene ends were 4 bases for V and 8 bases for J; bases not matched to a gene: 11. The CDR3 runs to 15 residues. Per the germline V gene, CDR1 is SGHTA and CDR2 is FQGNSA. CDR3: CASSSQAGGSYEQFF. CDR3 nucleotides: TGTGCCAGCAGCTCTCAAGCAGGGGGTTCATATGAGCAGTTCTTC. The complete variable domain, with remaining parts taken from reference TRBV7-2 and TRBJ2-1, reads GAGVSQSPSNKVTEKGKDVELRCDPISGHTALYWYRQSLGQGLEFLIYFQGNSAPDKSGLPSDRFSAERTGGSVSTLTIQRTQQEDSAVYLCASSSQAGGSYEQFFGPGTRLTVL.

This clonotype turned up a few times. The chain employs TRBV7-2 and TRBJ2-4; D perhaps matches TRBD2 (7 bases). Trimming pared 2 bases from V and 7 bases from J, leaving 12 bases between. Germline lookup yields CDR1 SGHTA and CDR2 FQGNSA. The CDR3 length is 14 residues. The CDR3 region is CASSLSRGANIQYF. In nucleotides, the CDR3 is TGTGCCAGCAGCTTATCCCGGGGGGCGAACATTCAGTACTTC.

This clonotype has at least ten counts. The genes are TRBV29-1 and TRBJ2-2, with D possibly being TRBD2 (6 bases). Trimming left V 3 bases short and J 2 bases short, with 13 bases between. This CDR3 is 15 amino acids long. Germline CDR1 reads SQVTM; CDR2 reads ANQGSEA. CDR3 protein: CSVEEGGDNTGELFF. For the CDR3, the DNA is TGCAGCGTTGAGGAGGGAGGCGACAACACCGGGGAGCTGTTTTTT.

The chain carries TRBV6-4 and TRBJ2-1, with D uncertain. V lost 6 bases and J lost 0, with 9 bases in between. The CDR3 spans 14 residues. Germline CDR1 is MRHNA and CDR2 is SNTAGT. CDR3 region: CASSKDGSYNEQFF. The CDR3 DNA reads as TGTGCCAGCAGCAAAGACGGCTCCTACAATGAGCAGTTCTTC.

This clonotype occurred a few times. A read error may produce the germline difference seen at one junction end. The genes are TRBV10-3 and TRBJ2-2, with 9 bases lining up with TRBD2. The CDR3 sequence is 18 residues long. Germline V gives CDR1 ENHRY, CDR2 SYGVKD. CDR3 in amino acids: CASSERLADFANTGELFF. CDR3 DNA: TGTGCCAGCAGTGAGCGACTAGCGGATTTCGCGAACACCGGGGAGCTGTTTTTT.

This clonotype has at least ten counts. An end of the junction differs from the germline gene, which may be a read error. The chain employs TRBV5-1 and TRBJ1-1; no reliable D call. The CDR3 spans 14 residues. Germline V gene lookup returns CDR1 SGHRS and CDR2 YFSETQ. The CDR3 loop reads CASSLVSGNTEAFF. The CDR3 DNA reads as TGTGCCAGCAGTTTAGTTTCGGGAAACACTGAAGCTTTCTTT.

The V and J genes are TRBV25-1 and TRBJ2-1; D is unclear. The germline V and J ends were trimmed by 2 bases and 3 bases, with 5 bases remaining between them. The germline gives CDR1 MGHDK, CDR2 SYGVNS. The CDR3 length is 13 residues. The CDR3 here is CASSEGYYNEQFF. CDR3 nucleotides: TGTGCCAGCAGTGAAGGATACTACAATGAGCAGTTCTTC.

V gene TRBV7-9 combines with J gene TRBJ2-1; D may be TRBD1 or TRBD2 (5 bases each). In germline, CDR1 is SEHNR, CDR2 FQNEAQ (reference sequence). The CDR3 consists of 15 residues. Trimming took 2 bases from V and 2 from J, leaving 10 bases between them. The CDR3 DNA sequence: TGTGCCAGCAGCTTACAGGGACCCACCTACAATGAGCAGTTCTTC. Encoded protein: CASSLQGPTYNEQFF.

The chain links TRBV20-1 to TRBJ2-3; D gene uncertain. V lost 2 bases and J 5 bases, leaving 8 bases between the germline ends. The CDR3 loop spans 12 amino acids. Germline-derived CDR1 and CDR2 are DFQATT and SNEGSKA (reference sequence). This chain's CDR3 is CSARRLQDTQYF. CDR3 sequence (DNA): TGCAGTGCTAGACGACTTCAAGATACGCAGTATTTT.